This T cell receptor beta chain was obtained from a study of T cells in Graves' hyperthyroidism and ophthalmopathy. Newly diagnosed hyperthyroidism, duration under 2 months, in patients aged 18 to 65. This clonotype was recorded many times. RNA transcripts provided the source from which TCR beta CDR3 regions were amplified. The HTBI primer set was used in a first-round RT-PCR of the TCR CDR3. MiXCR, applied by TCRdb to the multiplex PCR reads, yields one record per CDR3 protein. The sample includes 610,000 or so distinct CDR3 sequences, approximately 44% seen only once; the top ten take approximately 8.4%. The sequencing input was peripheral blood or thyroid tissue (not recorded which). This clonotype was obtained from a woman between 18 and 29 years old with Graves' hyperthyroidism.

The CDR3 DNA follows: TGTGCCAGCAGCCCCGTGGCGGAATTTTACGAGCAGTACTTC. It translates to CASSPVAEFYEQYF. The rearrangement links TRBV7-9 to TRBJ2-7, with D hard to call. V lost 5 bases and J lost 4, with 15 bases in between. This CDR3 spans 14 amino acids. CDR1 SEHNR and CDR2 FQNEAQ come from the germline V gene (reference sequence). Full variable domain (missing parts from reference TRBV7-9 and TRBJ2-7): DTGVSQNPRHKITKRGQNVTFRCDPISEHNRLYWYRQTLGQGPEFLTYFQNEAQLEKSRLLSDRFSAERPKGSFSTLEIQRTEQGDSAMYLCASSPVAEFYEQYFGPGTRLTVT.